Shown below are 14 T cell receptor beta chains from a single sample sequenced in a study of CD8 T cells in Susac syndrome (dated by TCRdb to the late 2010s). Library preparation used the immunoSEQ multiplex PCR assay. RNA was extracted using the RNeasy kit, and 0.5 to 1 microgram was reverse transcribed with random hexamers. The public reads were quality trimmed at Q25 with fastp and then assembled into clones with MiXCR by TCRdb, keeping productive beta chains. CDR3 protein duplicates are merged, each entry listing the most common genes and DNA. For this sample there are around 200,000 distinct CDR3 sequences; approximately 96% appear just once. Approximately 0.1% of the sample belongs to the ten largest clones. Sequenced input: CD4+ T cells from PBMCs. The receptors were gathered from a human donor with Susac syndrome.

The chain recombines TRBV20-1 with TRBJ2-1; 7 positions agree with TRBD2. There are 16 residues in the CDR3. V was clipped by 3 bases and J by 1 base; unmatched bases: 9. Germline V CDR1 and CDR2: DFQATT, SNEGSKA (reference sequence). The CDR3 DNA follows: TGCAGTGCTAGGGGGGAGACGGGGGGTTCCTACAATGAGCAGTTCTTC. Translating gives CSARGETGGSYNEQFF.

This chain links TRBV6-2 or TRBV6-3 with TRBJ2-5; tentatively, D is TRBD2 (6 bases). V lost 7 bases to trimming and J lost 2 bases, with 11 bases between them. This CDR3 is built from 13 residues. In germline, CDR1 is MNHEY, CDR2 SVGEGT. CDR3 residues: CASNRGLQETQYF. The CDR3 DNA is TGTGCCAGCAATCGGGGGTTACAAGAGACCCAGTACTTC.

The chain uses TRBV20-1 and TRBJ1-3; D not resolved. From germline, CDR1 is DFQATT and CDR2 SNEGSKA (reference sequence). V was shortened by 1 base and J by 3 bases, with 13 bases between the two germline ends. This CDR3 spans 15 amino acids. CDR3 coding DNA: TGCAGTGCTAGAGGGGGAGAGGGTCTTGGAAACACCATATATTTT. Its protein is CSARGGEGLGNTIYF.

The chain joins TRBV6-6 to TRBJ1-1; possibly TRBD1 for D (5 bases). The CDR3 is made up of 13 amino acids. Germline assignment: CDR1 MNHNY and CDR2 SVGAGI (reference sequence). The V end lost 1 base, the J end lost 10 bases, and 13 bases lay between the germline ends. CDR3 sequence: CASSYLGSQGAFF. The CDR3 DNA sequence: TGTGCCAGCAGTTACTTGGGCAGCCAGGGAGCTTTCTTT.

The rearrangement joins TRBV6-6 to TRBJ2-6, with D unresolved. This CDR3 spans 16 amino acids. From germline, CDR1 is MNHNY and CDR2 SVGAGI (reference sequence). With 4 bases removed from V and 2 bases from J, the gap between germline ends came to 12 bases. CDR3 sequence: CASSSPQPTGANVLTF. CDR3 sequence (DNA): TGTGCCAGCAGTTCCCCACAGCCTACTGGGGCCAACGTCCTGACTTTC.

This chain connects TRBV5-5 to TRBJ2-7; 9 nucleotides align to TRBD1. Trimming removed 4 bases from V and 4 bases from J; junction bases left unmatched: 9. Germline V gene sequence: CDR1 SGHKS, CDR2 YYEKEE (reference sequence). This CDR3 contains 15 residues. The CDR3 coding sequence is TGTGCCAGCAGCCTCCGGGACAGGGTGTTGTACGAGCAGTACTTC. Translated, it gives CASSLRDRVLYEQYF.

V is TRBV6-5 and J is TRBJ1-1; no clear D gene. CDR1 and CDR2 from the germline V gene are MNHEY and SVGAGI. The CDR3 length is 14 residues. Trimming stripped 6 bases from V and 2 bases from J, with 13 bases between. The CDR3 region is CASSHHGANTEAFF. DNA of the CDR3: TGTGCCAGCAGCCATCATGGAGCAAACACTGAAGCTTTCTTT.

The J gene is TRBJ1-2, the V gene TRBV12-3 or TRBV12-4; D ambiguous. The ends were cut back, 3 bases at V and 4 bases at J, with 6 bases in the middle. The CDR3 is made up of 12 amino acids. The CDR3: CASSFGLYGYTF. Here the CDR3 DNA reads TGTGCCAGCAGTTTTGGTCTCTATGGCTACACCTTC.

The chain links TRBV3-1 to TRBJ2-7; unclear D gene. Germline V gene data show CDR1 as LGHDT and CDR2 as YNNKEL (reference sequence). The CDR3 consists of 12 residues. Between the trimmed V and J ends, which lost 1 base and 6 bases, there was a span of 7 bases. Here the CDR3 reads CASSQAFSEQYF. The DNA of the CDR3 is TGTGCCAGCAGCCAAGCCTTCAGCGAGCAGTACTTC.

This chain links TRBV19 with TRBJ2-1, with 10 bases matching TRBD1. This CDR3 spans 15 amino acids. With V trimmed by 6 bases and J by 9 bases, 11 bases remained unmatched. From germline, CDR1 is LNHDA and CDR2 SQIVND (reference sequence). The CDR3 reads CASRTRDRGFGEQFF. DNA for the CDR3: TGTGCCAGTAGGACCCGGGACAGGGGATTCGGTGAGCAGTTCTTC.

The chain recombines TRBV18 with TRBJ1-4, with TRBD1 matching over 11 bases. Germline CDR1 reads KGHSH; CDR2 reads LQKENI. Trimming cost V 3 bases and J 6 bases; bases outside gene matches: 6. The CDR3 has 16 amino acids. The CDR3 protein is CASSPRTGGADEKLFF. For the CDR3, the DNA is TGTGCCAGCTCACCCCGGACAGGGGGCGCCGATGAAAAACTGTTTTTT.

The chain combines TRBV7-2 with TRBJ1-6; the match to TRBD1 covers 7 bases. Germline values: CDR1 SGHTA, CDR2 FQGNSA. Losses at the gene ends were 5 bases for V and 13 bases for J; bases not matched to a gene: 11. The CDR3 has 14 amino acids. The CDR3: CASSPRTGPRPLHF. In DNA, the CDR3 is TGTGCCAGCAGCCCCCGGACAGGCCCTCGGCCCCTCCACTTT.

The chain links TRBV20-1 to TRBJ1-4; the D gene is possibly TRBD1 (6 bases). Germline-derived CDR1 and CDR2 are DFQATT and SNEGSKA (reference sequence). Trimming removed 6 bases at V and 7 bases at J, with 18 bases between. This CDR3 has 14 residues. CDR3 in DNA: TGCAGTGCGAATCCCGGGACAAGAGGTGAAAAACTGTTTTTT. Protein sequence: CSANPGTRGEKLFF.

Concerning this clonotype: One junction end does not reproduce the germline sequence, and a read error may be involved. This chain connects TRBV7-7 to TRBJ2-1; TRBD2 matches 11 bases. The CDR3 runs 14 residues. The germline gives CDR1 SSHAT, CDR2 FNYEAQ (reference sequence). DNA of the CDR3: TGTGCTAGCAGCCCTGGGACTAGCGGAAGTGAGCAGTTCTTC. Translated, it gives CASSPGTSGSEQFF.